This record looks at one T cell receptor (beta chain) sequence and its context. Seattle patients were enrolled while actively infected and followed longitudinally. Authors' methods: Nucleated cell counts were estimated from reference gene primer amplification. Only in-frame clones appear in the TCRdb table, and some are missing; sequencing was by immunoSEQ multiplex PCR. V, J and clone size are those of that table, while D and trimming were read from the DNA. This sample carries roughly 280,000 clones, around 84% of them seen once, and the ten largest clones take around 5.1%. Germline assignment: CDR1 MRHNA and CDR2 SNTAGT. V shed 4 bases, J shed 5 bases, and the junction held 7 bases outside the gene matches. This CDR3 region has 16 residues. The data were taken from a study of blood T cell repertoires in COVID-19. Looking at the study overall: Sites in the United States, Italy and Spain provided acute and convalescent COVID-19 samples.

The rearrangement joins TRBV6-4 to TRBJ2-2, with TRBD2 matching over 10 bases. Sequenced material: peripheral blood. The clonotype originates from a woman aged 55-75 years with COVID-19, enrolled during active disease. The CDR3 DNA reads TGTGCCAGCAGTGCCCTAGCGGGAGCCAATACCGGGGAGCTGTTTTTT. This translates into CASSALAGANTGELFF.